The rows below give T cell receptor beta chains drawn from one sample of a study of cytomegalovirus exposure and HLA in healthy donors. Produced via immunoSEQ multiplex PCR; TCRdb's table is partial and in-frame only. Altogether about 190,000 clones are present, over 70% being singletons, with the ten largest covering 3% to 4.5%. Sequences were obtained from PBMCs. The receptor set was obtained from a man aged 45-65 years in good health and CMV-seronegative. Each CDR3 is given with its conserved first and last residue. A D gene is named only where the DNA matches it firmly. Size tells how often a clone was seen (once, few, many) or the class of an expanded clone, and some rows leave it out.

>TRBD1|TRBV5-4|TRBJ2-2|NA
TGTGCCAGCAGGGCCGGGACAGATTACACCGGGGAGCTGTTTTTT
CASRAGTDYTGELFF
>NA|TRBV15|TRBJ1-5|NA
TGTGCCACCAGCTTGGGCGGAGGGTGGCAGCCCCAGCATTTT
CATSLGGGWQPQHF
>TRBD2|TRBV2|TRBJ2-1|few
TGTGCCAGCAGTGACGGGAGGGATGATGAGCAGTTCTTC
CASSDGRDDEQFF
>NA|TRBV7-6|TRBJ1-5|NA
TGTGCCAGCAGCTTAAGGGAGGGTCAGCCCCAGCATTTT
CASSLREGQPQHF
>TRBD2|TRBV28|TRBJ2-5|NA
TGTGCCAGCAGTTTGGGGTTTCAAGCGGGGTTATACCAAGAGACCCAGTACTTC
CASSLGFQAGLYQETQYF
>TRBD1|TRBV18|TRBJ1-3|NA
TGTGCCAGCTCATCTATACAGGGGGGAAACACCATATATTTT
CASSSIQGGNTIYF
>NA|TRBV27|TRBJ1-5|NA
TGTGCCAGCAGTTTATTTCCCCCGCTGGAGGGTAGCAATCAGCCCCAGCATTTT
CASSLFPPLEGSNQPQHF
>NA|TRBV5-4|TRBJ1-2|NA
TGTGCCAGCAGCTTTGGCAGGGAATATGGCTACACCTTC
CASSFGREYGYTF
>TRBD1|TRBV10-3|TRBJ2-1|few
TGTGCCACGGGACAGGAGTTCAATGAGCAGTTCTTC
CATGQEFNEQFF
>NA|TRBV20-1|TRBJ2-7|NA
TGCAGTGCTAGGACAACCTACGAGCAGTACTTC
CSARTTYEQYF
>TRBD1|TRBV13|TRBJ2-7|NA
TGTGCCAGCAGTTCAATACAGGGGGCAAGGTACGAGCAGTACTTC
CASSSIQGARYEQYF
>TRBD2|TRBV4-1|TRBJ2-3|NA
TGCGCCAGCAGCCAAGTATTAGCGGGGGGGCTGGATACGCAGTATTTT
CASSQVLAGGLDTQYF
>TRBD2|TRBV28|TRBJ2-3|NA
TGTGCCAGCAGCCCCCCCGGGGGGGGGACAGATACGCAGTATTTT
CASSPPGGGTDTQYF
>NA|TRBV19|TRBJ2-5|once
TGTGCCAGTAGACAAGGGACGGCGGGAATTGAGACCCAGTACTTC
CASRQGTAGIETQYF
>TRBD1|TRBV27|TRBJ2-7|NA
TGTGCCAGCAGTTCGAACCGGGACAGGGCCTCCTACGAGCAGTACTTC
CASSSNRDRASYEQYF
>NA|TRBV5-1|TRBJ1-4|NA
TGCGCCAGCAGCAGCGGGGGTTCTAATGAAAAACTGTTTTTT
CASSSGGSNEKLFF
>TRBD1|TRBV2|TRBJ2-7|once
TGTGCCAGCAGTCGACAGGGAAATGGGGACGAGCAGTACTTC
CASSRQGNGDEQYF
>NA|TRBV2|TRBJ2-7|NA
TGTGCCAGCAGTGGAGGGTCGGGGGTGGTATACGAGCAGTACTTC
CASSGGSGVVYEQYF
>NA|TRBV12-5|TRBJ2-1|NA
TGTGCTAGTGGTTTTGCGGGGTGGAATGAGCAGTTCTTC
CASGFAGWNEQFF
>NA|TRBV27|TRBJ1-5|few
TGTGCCAGCAGTTCAGGATGGAGCAATCAGCCCCAGCATTTT
CASSSGWSNQPQHF
>NA|TRBV27|TRBJ2-7|NA
TGTGCCAGCAGTGTGTCCCACGCGGGCTCCTACGAGCAGTACTTC
CASSVSHAGSYEQYF
>NA|TRBV29-1|TRBJ1-4|NA
TGCAGCGTCGCAAACAGTGAAAAACTGTTTTTT
CSVANSEKLFF
>TRBD2|TRBV5-6|TRBJ2-6|NA
TGTGCCAGCAGCCTCCTAGCGGGGCGGGCTGGGGCCAACGTCCTGACTTTC
CASSLLAGRAGANVLTF
>TRBD1|TRBV19|TRBJ2-5|NA
TGTGCCAGTAGTAAAATCCGGGACAGAGAGCCTAGGGAGACCCAGTACTTC
CASSKIRDREPRETQYF
>NA|TRBV5-5|TRBJ1-6|NA
TGTGCCAGCAGTCTGGGGGCTCCGAATTCACCCCTCCACTTT
CASSLGAPNSPLHF
>TRBD1|TRBV9|TRBJ1-5|NA
TGTGCCAGCAGCGTGGGACAGGGGGTCAATCAGCCCCAGCATTTT
CASSVGQGVNQPQHF
>NA|TRBV9|TRBJ2-5|NA
TGTGCCAGCAGCGGCGGGACTCCCCAAGAGACCCAGTACTTC
CASSGGTPQETQYF